The rows below give T cell receptor beta chains drawn from one sample of a study of shared clonotypes between healthy human individuals. Sequenced by immunoSEQ multiplex PCR; TCRdb stores in-frame clones only, minus some. The data show fewer than 2.5 million clones, with 93% seen just once and 0.36% held by the top ten. Sequenced input: naive CD4+ T cells from PBMCs. The receptors derive from a man between 18 and 29 years old in good health. Some clones in this sample may be carry-over from other donors' samples. CDR3s include the opening cysteine and the closing phenylalanine or tryptophan. The order of the fields is CDR3 protein, CDR3 DNA, D gene, V gene, clone size, J gene. A D gene is named only where the DNA matches it firmly. Clone size is not always given. Where it is, it says once, few, many or a class for expanded clones.

CASSLDSGYNEQFF | TGCGCCAGCAGCTTAGATAGCGGCTACAATGAGCAGTTCTTC | - | TRBV5-1 | - | TRBJ2-1
CASSPGTGGRGNTIYF | TGTGCCAGCTCACCGGGGACAGGGGGAAGAGGAAACACCATATATTTT | TRBD1 | TRBV18 | - | TRBJ1-3
CASSYRTSGTETQYF | TGTGCCAGCAGTTACCGGACTAGCGGGACTGAGACCCAGTACTTC | TRBD2 | TRBV6-6 | - | TRBJ2-5
CAWIHHDGEYNEQFF | TGTGCCTGGATTCATCACGATGGAGAATACAATGAGCAGTTCTTC | - | TRBV30 | - | TRBJ2-1
CASSFDPFNEQFF | TGTGCCAGCAGTTTTGATCCCTTTAATGAGCAGTTCTTC | - | TRBV28 | once | TRBJ2-1
CASSPPGTDRGTNEKLFF | TGTGCCAGCTCACCACCAGGAACAGATAGGGGGACTAATGAAAAACTGTTTTTT | - | TRBV18 | - | TRBJ1-4
CASSLGQYSNQPQHF | TGTGCCAGCAGTTTGGGACAGTATAGCAATCAGCCCCAGCATTTT | TRBD1 | TRBV28 | - | TRBJ1-5
CASSLLPGLNTGELFF | TGTGCCAGCAGCCTCCTACCGGGGCTAAACACCGGGGAGCTGTTTTTT | - | TRBV7-3 | - | TRBJ2-2
CASSPPWADKNIQYF | TGTGCCAGCAGCCCCCCTTGGGCGGACAAAAACATTCAGTACTTC | - | TRBV7-2 | - | TRBJ2-4
CASSWTGRDGYTF | TGTGCCAGCAGCTGGACAGGGAGGGATGGCTACACCTTC | TRBD1 | TRBV6-1 | - | TRBJ1-2
CASSPTGRVAGANVLTF | TGTGCCAGCAGCCCGACAGGGCGGGTGGCGGGGGCCAACGTCCTGACTTTC | TRBD1 | TRBV9 | - | TRBJ2-6
CAIPGITGELFF | TGCGCCATTCCGGGGATAACCGGGGAGCTGTTTTTT | - | TRBV23-1 | - | TRBJ2-2
CASSLGVTEAFF | TGTGCCAGCAGCTTAGGGGTCACTGAAGCTTTCTTT | - | TRBV7-2 | - | TRBJ1-1
CASSLGGAASNQPQHF | TGTGCCAGCAGCTTGGGTGGGGCAGCTAGCAATCAGCCCCAGCATTTT | - | TRBV5-6 | once | TRBJ1-5
CASSLAASGKIGELFF | TGTGCCAGCAGCTTAGCGGCTAGCGGGAAAATCGGGGAGCTGTTTTTT | TRBD2 | TRBV7-2 | - | TRBJ2-2
CASRAGANEKLFF | TGCGCCAGCAGGGCAGGGGCTAATGAAAAACTGTTTTTT | - | TRBV5-1 | - | TRBJ1-4
CASRRTSGRWDTQYF | TGTGCCAGCAGGAGGACTAGCGGGAGGTGGGATACGCAGTATTTT | TRBD2 | TRBV5-4 | - | TRBJ2-3
CASSQDLPSEQYF | TGTGCCAGCAGCCAAGATCTCCCGAGCGAGCAGTACTTC | - | TRBV14 | - | TRBJ2-7
CASSKLRDYNTDTQYF | TGCGCCAGCAGCAAGCTCCGGGACTACAACACAGATACGCAGTATTTT | TRBD2 | TRBV5-1 | - | TRBJ2-3
CASSQEHFRPQHF | TGTGCCAGCAGCCAAGAACACTTTCGGCCCCAGCATTTT | - | TRBV4-2 | - | TRBJ1-5
CATSSIGGGRNTEAFF | TGTGCTACCTCCTCCATTGGGGGGGGGCGAAACACTGAAGCTTTCTTT | - | TRBV5-4 | - | TRBJ1-1
CASSLETNQPQHF | TGCGCCAGCAGCTTGGAGACAAACCAGCCCCAGCATTTT | - | TRBV5-1 | - | TRBJ1-5
CASRGLAGSSYNEQFF | TGTGCCAGTAGGGGACTAGCGGGGAGCTCCTACAATGAGCAGTTCTTC | TRBD2 | TRBV19 | - | TRBJ2-1
CASSVPGYEQYF | TGTGCCAGCAGTGTACCAGGCTACGAGCAGTACTTC | - | TRBV28 | - | TRBJ2-7
CASSLSSYEQYF | TGTGCCAGCAGCTTAAGCTCCTACGAGCAGTACTTC | - | TRBV7-9 | - | TRBJ2-7
CASSVRGADTQYF | TGTGCCAGCAGTGTTCGGGGAGCAGATACGCAGTATTTT | - | TRBV6-1 | - | TRBJ2-3
CASSLKTSGSAGSYEQYF | TGTGCCAGCAGCTTAAAGACTAGCGGGAGTGCGGGCTCCTACGAGCAGTACTTC | TRBD2 | TRBV7-3 | - | TRBJ2-7
CASSEGRGVFTDTQYF | TGTGCCAGCAGTGAGGGCCGGGGTGTTTTCACAGATACGCAGTATTTT | - | TRBV6-1 | - | TRBJ2-3
CASSERGRPSYEQYF | TGTGCCAGCAGCGAACGTGGACGGCCGTCCTACGAGCAGTACTTC | - | TRBV13 | - | TRBJ2-7
CASSSGAEETQYF | TGTGCCAGCTCATCAGGGGCTGAAGAGACCCAGTACTTC | - | TRBV18 | - | TRBJ2-5
CASTLSYEQYF | TGTGCCAGCACCTTAAGCTACGAGCAGTACTTC | - | TRBV2 | - | TRBJ2-7
CASSSVGDTQYF | TGTGCCAGCAGTTCGGTGGGAGATACGCAGTATTTT | - | TRBV28 | - | TRBJ2-3
CASSRRVYDEQYF | TGTGCCAGCAGTCGCAGGGTATATGACGAGCAGTACTTC | - | TRBV6-1 | - | TRBJ2-7
CASSIASSGGYTF | TGTGCCAGCAGTATAGCCTCATCTGGAGGCTACACCTTC | - | TRBV28 | - | TRBJ1-2
CASSLLGSGTPTGELFF | TGTGCCAGCAGCTTACTGGGTAGCGGGACCCCCACCGGGGAGCTGTTTTTT | TRBD2 | TRBV7-3 | - | TRBJ2-2
CASSLPGRGNQPQHF | TGTGCCAGCAGTTTACCCGGACGGGGAAATCAGCCCCAGCATTTT | - | TRBV28 | - | TRBJ1-5
CASSRETGQTTEAFF | TGTGCCAGCTCACGAGAGACAGGGCAGACCACTGAAGCTTTCTTT | TRBD1 | TRBV18 | - | TRBJ1-1
CASSAWVVNTGELFF | TGTGCCAGCAGTGCGTGGGTTGTGAACACCGGGGAGCTGTTTTTT | - | TRBV6-1 | - | TRBJ2-2
CASSLLAGDGTGELFF | TGCGCCAGCAGCTTGCTAGCGGGAGATGGGACCGGGGAGCTGTTTTTT | TRBD2 | TRBV5-1 | - | TRBJ2-2
CASSYQRLQPQHF | TGTGCCAGCAGTTACCAACGCTTGCAGCCCCAGCATTTT | - | TRBV28 | few | TRBJ1-5
CASSQSRPGQGSNTEAFF | TGTGCCAGCAGCCAATCAAGGCCGGGACAGGGGAGTAACACTGAAGCTTTCTTT | TRBD1 | TRBV16 | - | TRBJ1-1